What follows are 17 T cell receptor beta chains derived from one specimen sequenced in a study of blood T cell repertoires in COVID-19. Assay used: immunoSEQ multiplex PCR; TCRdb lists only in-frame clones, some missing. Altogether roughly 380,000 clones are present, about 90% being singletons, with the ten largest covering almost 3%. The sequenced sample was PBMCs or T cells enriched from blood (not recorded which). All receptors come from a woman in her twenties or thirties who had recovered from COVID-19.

The CDR3 coding sequence is TGTGCCAGCAGCCAGGGAGGGACTAGCGGGGGCAGCTCCTACAATGAGCAGTTCTTC. Encoded protein: CASSQGGTSGGSSYNEQFF. The genes are TRBV14 and TRBJ2-1; 14 bases are a match to TRBD2. This CDR3 has 19 amino acids. V lost 3 bases to trimming and J lost 0 bases; unmatched junction nucleotides: 7. From germline, CDR1 is SGHDN and CDR2 FVKESK.

As DNA, the CDR3 is TGTGCCAGTAATGATAACAGAGGGGGTTCTACACATGAGCAGTTCTTC. Its translation: CASNDNRGGSTHEQFF. The chain joins TRBV11-3 to TRBJ2-1; TRBD1 is a possible D gene (6 bases). V lost 9 bases and J 8 bases, leaving 26 bases between the germline ends. Per germline, CDR1 SGHNT and CDR2 YENEEA. This CDR3 has 16 residues.

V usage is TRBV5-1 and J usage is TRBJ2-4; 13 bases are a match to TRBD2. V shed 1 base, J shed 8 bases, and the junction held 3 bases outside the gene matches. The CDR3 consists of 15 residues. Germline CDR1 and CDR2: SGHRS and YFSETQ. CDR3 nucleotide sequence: TGCGCCAGCAGCTTGACACTAGCGGGAGGGGACATTCAGTACTTC. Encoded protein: CASSLTLAGGDIQYF.

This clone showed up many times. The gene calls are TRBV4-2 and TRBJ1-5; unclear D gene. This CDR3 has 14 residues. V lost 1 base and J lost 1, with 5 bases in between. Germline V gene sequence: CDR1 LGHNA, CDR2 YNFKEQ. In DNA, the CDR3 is TGTGCCAGCAGCCAAGCCCGGAGCAATCAGCCCCAGCATTTT. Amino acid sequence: CASSQARSNQPQHF.

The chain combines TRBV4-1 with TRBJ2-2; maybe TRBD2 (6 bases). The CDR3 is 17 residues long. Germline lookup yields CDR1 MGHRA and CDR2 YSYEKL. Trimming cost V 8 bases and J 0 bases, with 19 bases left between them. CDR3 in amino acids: CASRRYVAAANTGELFF. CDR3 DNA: TGCGCCAGCCGGCGGTACGTAGCGGCTGCGAACACCGGGGAGCTGTTTTTT.

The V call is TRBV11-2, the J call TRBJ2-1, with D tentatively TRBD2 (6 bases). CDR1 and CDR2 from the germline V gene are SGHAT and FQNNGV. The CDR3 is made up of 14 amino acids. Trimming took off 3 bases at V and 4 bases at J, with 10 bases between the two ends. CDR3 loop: CASSFTEGYNEQFF. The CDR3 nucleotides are TGTGCCAGCAGCTTCACGGAGGGGTACAATGAGCAGTTCTTC.

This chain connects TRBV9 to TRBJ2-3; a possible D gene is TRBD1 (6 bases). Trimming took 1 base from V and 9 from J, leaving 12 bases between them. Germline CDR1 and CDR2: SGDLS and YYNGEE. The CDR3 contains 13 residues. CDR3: CASSVIQGETQYF. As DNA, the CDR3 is TGTGCCAGCAGCGTAATACAGGGTGAGACGCAGTATTTT.

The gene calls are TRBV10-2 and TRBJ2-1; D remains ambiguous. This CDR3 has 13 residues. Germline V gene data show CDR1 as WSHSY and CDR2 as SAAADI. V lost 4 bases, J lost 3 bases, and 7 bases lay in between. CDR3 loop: CASSVISYNEQFF. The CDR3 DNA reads TGCGCCAGCAGTGTCATCAGCTACAATGAGCAGTTCTTC.

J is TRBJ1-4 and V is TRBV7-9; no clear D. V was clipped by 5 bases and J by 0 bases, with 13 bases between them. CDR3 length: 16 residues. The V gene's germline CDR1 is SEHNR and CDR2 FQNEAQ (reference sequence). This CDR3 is CASSDGRAATNEKLFF. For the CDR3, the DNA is TGTGCCAGCAGCGACGGGCGGGCAGCAACTAATGAAAAACTGTTTTTT.

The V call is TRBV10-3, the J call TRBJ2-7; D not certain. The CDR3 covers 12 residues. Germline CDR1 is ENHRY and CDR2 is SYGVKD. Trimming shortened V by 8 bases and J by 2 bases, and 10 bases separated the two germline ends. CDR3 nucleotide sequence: TGTGCCATCGCGAAAGAAACCTACGAGCAGTACTTC. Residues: CAIAKETYEQYF.

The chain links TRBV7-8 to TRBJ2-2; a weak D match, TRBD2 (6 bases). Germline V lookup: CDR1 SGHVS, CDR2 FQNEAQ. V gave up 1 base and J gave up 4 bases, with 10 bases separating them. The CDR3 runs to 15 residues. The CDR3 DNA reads TGTGCCAGCAGCTTAGTTGCGGGATCCACCGGGGAGCTGTTTTTT. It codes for CASSLVAGSTGELFF.

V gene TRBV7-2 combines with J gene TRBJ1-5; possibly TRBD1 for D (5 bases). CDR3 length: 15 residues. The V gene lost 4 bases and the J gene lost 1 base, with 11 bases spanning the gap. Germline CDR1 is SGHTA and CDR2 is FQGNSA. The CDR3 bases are TGTGCCAGCAGCTGGGGGGGGGTGAGCAATCAGCCCCAGCATTTT. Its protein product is CASSWGGVSNQPQHF.

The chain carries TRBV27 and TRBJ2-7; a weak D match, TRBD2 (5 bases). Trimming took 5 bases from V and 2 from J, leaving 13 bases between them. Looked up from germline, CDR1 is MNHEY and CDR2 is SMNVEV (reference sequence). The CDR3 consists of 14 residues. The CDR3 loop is CASSPSGNPYEQYF. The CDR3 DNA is TGTGCCAGCAGTCCCTCCGGGAATCCCTACGAGCAGTACTTC.

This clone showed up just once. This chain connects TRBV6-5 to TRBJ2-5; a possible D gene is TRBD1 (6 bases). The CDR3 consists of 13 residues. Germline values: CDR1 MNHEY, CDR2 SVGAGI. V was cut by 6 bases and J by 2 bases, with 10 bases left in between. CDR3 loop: CASSVDRQETQYF. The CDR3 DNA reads TGTGCCAGCAGCGTCGACAGGCAAGAGACCCAGTACTTC.

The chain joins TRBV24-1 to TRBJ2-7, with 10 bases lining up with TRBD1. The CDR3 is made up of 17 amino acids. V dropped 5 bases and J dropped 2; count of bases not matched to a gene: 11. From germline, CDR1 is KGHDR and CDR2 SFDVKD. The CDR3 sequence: CATSGRGRTGGTYEQYF. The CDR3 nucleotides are TGTGCCACCAGTGGCCGTGGGCGGACAGGGGGAACCTACGAGCAGTACTTC.

The CDR3 DNA is TGTGCCAGCAGCGACCGGGACAGGTTTTCCTACGAGCAGTACTTC. Its translation: CASSDRDRFSYEQYF. The chain joins TRBV5-8 to TRBJ2-7, with 8 bases aligning to TRBD1. The ends lost 4 bases at V and 1 base at J; junction bases unmatched: 7. The CDR3 spans 15 residues. The germline CDR1 and CDR2 sequences are SGHTS and YDEGEE.

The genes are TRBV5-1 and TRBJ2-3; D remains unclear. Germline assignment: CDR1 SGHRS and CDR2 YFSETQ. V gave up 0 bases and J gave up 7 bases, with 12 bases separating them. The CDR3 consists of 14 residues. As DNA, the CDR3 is TGCGCCAGCAGCTTGGCAGCTAGTGTAAATACGCAGTATTTT. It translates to CASSLAASVNTQYF.